The 25 T cell receptor beta chains given below trace back to one sample, sequenced in a study of blood T cell repertoires in COVID-19. Assay used: immunoSEQ multiplex PCR; TCRdb lists only in-frame clones, some missing. The sample lists hundreds of thousands of clones; roughly 90% were seen once. Sequenced: peripheral blood. The receptors derive from a young man with COVID-19, enrolled during active disease.

The table lists this clone with a count of one. V and J are TRBV7-9 and TRBJ2-7; 9 bases map to TRBD1. Germline CDR1 reads SEHNR; CDR2 reads FQNEAQ (reference sequence). The CDR3 has 14 residues. The ends lost 4 bases at V and 3 bases at J; junction bases unmatched: 4. In DNA form, the CDR3 reads TGTGCCAGCAGCTCGCGGACAGGGGACTACGAGCAGTACTTC. Encoded protein: CASSSRTGDYEQYF.

This clone was detected only once. The rearrangement joins TRBV6-6 to TRBJ1-5, with a possible D match to TRBD1 (6 bases). V was cut by 6 bases and J by 0 bases, with 9 bases left in between. The CDR3 is made up of 14 amino acids. CDR1 is MNHNY, CDR2 SVGAGI, per germline (reference sequence). In DNA, the CDR3 is TGTGCCAGCAGCGCGGGGGCTAGCAATCAGCCCCAGCATTTT. Translated, it gives CASSAGASNQPQHF.

This chain connects TRBV5-1 to TRBJ2-1, with 10 nucleotides matching TRBD2. The CDR3 sequence is 17 residues long. V shed 3 bases and J 0 bases; nucleotides not matched to a gene: 6. From germline, CDR1 is SGHRS and CDR2 YFSETQ. The CDR3 is CASSWGLAGVSYNEQFF. CDR3 bases: TGCGCCAGCAGCTGGGGGCTAGCGGGAGTCTCCTACAATGAGCAGTTCTTC.

The chain joins TRBV2 to TRBJ2-7; 10 bases match TRBD1. The CDR3 spans 13 residues. Trimming removed 8 bases from V and 3 bases from J; junction bases left unmatched: 4. The V gene's germline CDR1 is SNHLY and CDR2 FYNNEI. This CDR3 is CASCRDRGYEQYF. CDR3 sequence (DNA): TGTGCCAGCTGCCGGGACAGGGGCTACGAGCAGTACTTC.

This clone was observed once. V gene TRBV13 combines with J gene TRBJ1-5; D is uncertain. Looked up from germline, CDR1 is PRHDT and CDR2 is FYEKMQ (reference sequence). Trimming stripped 5 bases from V and 9 bases from J, with 14 bases between. The CDR3 is 13 amino acids. CDR3 amino acids: CASSRGRGRPQHF. CDR3 sequence (DNA): TGTGCCAGCAGCCGGGGTCGGGGTAGGCCCCAGCATTTT.

This rearrangement joins TRBV7-9 to TRBJ2-1; possibly TRBD2 for D (6 bases). CDR3 length equals 16 residues. Germline loops: CDR1 SEHNR, CDR2 FQNEAQ (reference sequence). V lost 6 bases and J lost 1, with 16 bases in between. In nucleotides, the CDR3 is TGTGCCAGCAGTCAATCTTCCGGGAGATCCTACAATGAGCAGTTCTTC. It codes for CASSQSSGRSYNEQFF.

This sequence joins TRBV11-1 and TRBJ2-1; 10 bases fit TRBD1. Trimming cost V 4 bases and J 1 base; bases outside gene matches: 4. Germline V lookup: CDR1 SGHAT, CDR2 FQDESV (reference sequence). The CDR3 length is 16 residues. CDR3 DNA: TGTGCCAGCAGCTCGAGGACAGGGGGTTCCTACAATGAGCAGTTCTTC. This translates into CASSSRTGGSYNEQFF.

The gene calls are TRBV5-4 and TRBJ2-2; the D gene is possibly TRBD2 (5 bases). Trimming removed 6 bases from V and 7 bases from J, with 10 bases in between. The CDR3 sequence is 12 residues long. CDR1 is SGHNT, CDR2 YYREEE, per germline (reference sequence). CDR3 nucleotides: TGTGCCAGCACCGTGGACTTCGGGGAGCTGTTTTTT. Translated: CASTVDFGELFF.

V and J are TRBV28 and TRBJ1-4, with D possibly matching TRBD1 (6 bases). V gave up 6 bases and J gave up 6 bases, with 17 bases separating them. The CDR3 extends over 15 amino acids. Germline loops: CDR1 MDHEN, CDR2 SYDVKM. This chain's CDR3 is CASSPAGVGDEKLFF. CDR3 DNA sequence: TGTGCCAGCAGCCCGGCAGGGGTAGGGGATGAAAAACTGTTTTTT. Together with reference TRBV28 and TRBJ1-4, the CDR3 gives the full variable domain: DVKVTQSSRYLVKRTGEKVFLECVQDMDHENMFWYRQDPGLGLRLIYFSYDVKMKEKGDIPEGYSVSREKKERFSLILESASTNQTSMYLCASSPAGVGDEKLFFGSGTQLSVL.

This chain links TRBV4-2 with TRBJ1-4; 11 bases agree with TRBD1. The V gene end was trimmed by 5 bases and the J gene end by 8 bases; junction bases not matched to a gene: 10. Looked up from germline, CDR1 is LGHNA and CDR2 is YNFKEQ. The CDR3 covers 16 residues. CDR3 DNA: TGTGCCAGCAGCTTCTCTCCGGGACAGGGGGGGGAAAAACTGTTTTTT. Encoded protein: CASSFSPGQGGEKLFF.

The chain has TRBV2 and TRBJ1-5; D remains unclear. Germline CDR1 and CDR2: SNHLY and FYNNEI. The CDR3 runs 13 residues. Deletions cut 8 bases from V and 4 bases from J, with 12 bases between. The CDR3 protein is CASCAGSNQPQHF. The CDR3 DNA reads TGTGCCAGCTGTGCGGGGTCTAATCAGCCCCAGCATTTT.

The CDR3 is CASITGYSGNTIYF. Here the CDR3 DNA reads TGTGCCAGCATTACAGGGTACTCTGGAAACACCATATATTTT. The chain joins TRBV6-5 to TRBJ1-3; possibly TRBD1 for D (6 bases). V shed 7 bases and J shed 0 bases, with 10 bases lying between them. The CDR3 has 14 residues. Germline V CDR1 and CDR2: MNHEY, SVGAGI.

The chain links TRBV19 to TRBJ2-3; 12 bases agree with TRBD2. The ends lost 7 bases at V and 6 bases at J; junction bases unmatched: 8. CDR3 length: 15 residues. CDR1 is LNHDA and CDR2 is SQIVND in the germline V gene (reference sequence). The CDR3 region is CASNPSGGAYDTQYF. As DNA, the CDR3 is TGTGCCAGTAACCCTAGCGGGGGGGCATATGATACGCAGTATTTT.

The gene calls are TRBV6-4 and TRBJ2-1; TRBD2 matches 9 bases. The CDR3 contains 15 residues. Germline loops: CDR1 MRHNA, CDR2 SNTAGT. J was trimmed by 4 bases and V by 2 bases; bases with no gene match: 3. The CDR3 is CASSDGLAGYNEQFF. In DNA, the CDR3 is TGTGCCAGCAGTGACGGCCTAGCGGGGTACAATGAGCAGTTCTTC.

The genes are TRBV19 and TRBJ1-2, with D possibly being TRBD1 (5 bases). Germline CDR1 and CDR2: LNHDA and SQIVND (reference sequence). V was trimmed by 7 bases and J by 4 bases, leaving 22 bases between them. The CDR3 length is 16 residues. Here the CDR3 reads CASKTSATRQGYGYTF. The DNA for the CDR3 is TGTGCCAGTAAGACCTCCGCGACACGGCAGGGCTATGGCTACACCTTC.

This chain uses TRBV20-1 with TRBJ1-5, with no clear D. Per the germline V gene, CDR1 is DFQATT and CDR2 is SNEGSKA (reference sequence). The CDR3 totals 15 residues. V was clipped by 3 bases and J by 1 base, with 13 bases between them. The CDR3 protein is CSASESRQSNQPQHF. As DNA, the CDR3 is TGCAGTGCTAGTGAGAGTAGACAAAGCAATCAGCCCCAGCATTTT.

V and J are TRBV7-6 and TRBJ1-2; possible D gene TRBD1, 5 bases. V lost 5 bases to trimming and J lost 4 bases, with 20 bases between them. The CDR3 spans 16 residues. Germline V gene lookup returns CDR1 SGHVS and CDR2 FNYEAQ. CDR3 sequence: CASSLRQSSSIYGYTF. CDR3 coding DNA: TGTGCCAGCAGCCTAAGACAGAGCTCGTCGATCTATGGCTACACCTTC.

This chain uses TRBV27 with TRBJ1-2; D is undetermined. The V gene's germline CDR1 is MNHEY and CDR2 SMNVEV (reference sequence). The V end was cut by 2 bases, the J end by 1 base, with 5 bases between. This CDR3 spans 13 amino acids. CDR3 sequence reads: CASSLQINYGYTF. In nucleotides, the CDR3 is TGTGCCAGCAGTTTACAGATTAACTATGGCTACACCTTC.

This chain links TRBV10-2 with TRBJ2-5; 8 nucleotides line up with TRBD1. The junction had 4 bases not matched to a gene; V was cut back by 6 bases and J by 4 bases. Germline-derived CDR1 and CDR2 are WSHSY and SAAADI. This CDR3 contains 13 residues. DNA of the CDR3: TGCGCCAGCAGGCGAGGGACAGGAGAGACCCAGTACTTC. Encoded protein: CASRRGTGETQYF.

This clone was seen more than once but under ten times. The chain couples TRBV10-2 to TRBJ2-7, with 10 bases fitting TRBD1. Per germline, CDR1 WSHSY and CDR2 SAAADI. This CDR3 has 17 amino acids. J gave up 4 bases and V 7 bases, and 16 bases lay outside the gene matches. The CDR3 DNA is TGCGCCAGCATTCGGGACAGGGGCAGGACTATGGGTTACGAGCAGTACTTC. This encodes CASIRDRGRTMGYEQYF.

This clone occurred once. This chain connects TRBV11-2 to TRBJ2-3; TRBD2 agrees at 8 bases. Germline CDR1 SGHAT, CDR2 FQNNGV. V lost 5 bases to trimming and J lost 2 bases; unmatched junction nucleotides: 6. The length of the CDR3 is 15 residues. The CDR3 region has the DNA TGTGCCAGCAGCCTCACTAGCGGATTCACAGATACGCAGTATTTT. Protein: CASSLTSGFTDTQYF.

The chain is built from TRBV30 and TRBJ2-5, with D perhaps TRBD1 (6 bases). The V end was cut by 0 bases, the J end by 5 bases, with 16 bases between. This CDR3 contains 15 residues. In germline, CDR1 is GTSNPN, CDR2 SVGIG (reference sequence). Here the CDR3 reads CAWSVGQGYGETQYF. CDR3 bases: TGTGCCTGGAGTGTAGGGCAGGGGTATGGGGAGACCCAGTACTTC.

The rearrangement joins TRBV4-2 to TRBJ2-2, with D possibly being TRBD1 (6 bases). This CDR3 has 16 residues. The germline gives CDR1 LGHNA, CDR2 YNFKEQ. V shed 0 bases and J shed 6 bases, with 14 bases lying between them. The CDR3: CASSQDEGVGAGELFF. CDR3 in DNA: TGTGCCAGCAGCCAAGATGAGGGGGTGGGTGCCGGGGAGCTGTTTTTT.

The CDR3 reads CATSDPIGVLGNEKLFF. CDR3 DNA: TGTGCCACCAGTGACCCTATCGGGGTCTTGGGTAATGAAAAACTGTTTTTT. The chain uses TRBV24-1 and TRBJ1-4; D uncertain. The V and J ends lost 4 bases and 4 bases respectively, with 18 bases between them. Germline V gene lookup returns CDR1 KGHDR and CDR2 SFDVKD. The CDR3 sequence is 17 residues long.

This clone was detected only once. The V gene is TRBV5-4, the J gene TRBJ2-4; D may be TRBD2 (5 bases). The CDR3 length is 17 residues. Germline V CDR1 and CDR2: SGHNT, YYREEE (reference sequence). Trimming took 4 bases from V and 0 from J, leaving 17 bases between them. This chain's CDR3 is CASSRTEGLLAKNIQYF. In DNA, the CDR3 is TGTGCCAGCAGCCGGACCGAGGGCCTACTAGCCAAAAACATTCAGTACTTC.